Presented here are 25 T cell receptor beta chains from one specimen sequenced in a study of cytomegalovirus exposure and HLA in healthy donors. Primers: 60 Vbeta forward and 13 Jbeta reverse. The table came from immunoSEQ multiplex PCR; TCRdb's copy has only in-frame clones and leaves some out. The sample carries some 150,000 clones, 80% to 85% recorded once. Sequencing was done on a sample of PBMCs. The receptors were gathered from a woman aged 18-35 years in good health and CMV-seronegative.

The rearrangement joins TRBV11-3 to TRBJ1-2, with D perhaps TRBD1 (5 bases). V was cut by 1 base and J by 4 bases, with 10 bases left in between. The CDR3 is 14 amino acids. The germline V gene encodes CDR1 SGHNT and CDR2 YENEEA. CDR3 sequence: CASSLGGPGYGYTF. The CDR3 bases are TGTGCCAGCAGCTTAGGGGGCCCCGGCTATGGCTACACCTTC.

This clone was detected only once. This sequence joins TRBV5-1 and TRBJ2-5; weak D call: TRBD1 (5 bases). V lost 0 bases and J lost 2, with 8 bases in between. The CDR3 totals 14 residues. Germline values: CDR1 SGHRS, CDR2 YFSETQ. The CDR3 loop reads CASSLAGLQETQYF. CDR3 sequence (DNA): TGCGCCAGCAGCTTGGCAGGGCTACAAGAGACCCAGTACTTC.

Turning to this clone: The sample holds other DNA sequences that translate to the same CDR3. The chain couples TRBV6-5 to TRBJ1-1, with 11 positions matching TRBD1. The CDR3 length is 15 residues. Losses at the gene ends were 0 bases for V and 3 bases for J; bases not matched to a gene: 0. Looked up from germline, CDR1 is MNHEY and CDR2 is SVGAGI. CDR3 DNA: TGTGCCAGCAGTTACTCGGGACAGGGGGACACTGAAGCTTTCTTT. It encodes CASSYSGQGDTEAFF.

The chain employs TRBV11-2 and TRBJ2-7, with a possible D match to TRBD1 (6 bases). The V end was cut by 1 base, the J end by 3 bases, with 10 bases between. The CDR3 has 14 residues. Germline loops: CDR1 SGHAT, CDR2 FQNNGV. The CDR3 DNA reads TGTGCCAGCAGCTTAGTGCAGGGGATCTACGAGCAGTACTTC. Translating it yields CASSLVQGIYEQYF.

This clone was seen a handful of times. The chain combines TRBV2 with TRBJ2-5; 8 positions match TRBD1. The V and J ends lost 6 bases and 1 base, in that order; junction bases with no gene match: 1. The CDR3 spans 13 residues. From germline, CDR1 is SNHLY and CDR2 FYNNEI. CDR3 in DNA: TGTGCCAGCAGGGGACAGGTCCAAGAGACCCAGTACTTC. Encoded protein: CASRGQVQETQYF.

This clone was picked up a small number of times. This chain links TRBV11-2 with TRBJ2-7; possibly TRBD1 for D (5 bases). The CDR3 length is 13 residues. Looked up from germline, CDR1 is SGHAT and CDR2 is FQNNGV. V was pared by 4 bases and J by 1 base, with 8 bases between. This chain's CDR3 is CASSSGLSYEQYF. For the CDR3, the DNA is TGTGCCAGCAGCTCAGGGCTTTCCTACGAGCAGTACTTC.

This rearrangement joins TRBV7-9 to TRBJ2-7; 10 nucleotides match TRBD2. Unmatched junction bases numbered 6, after V lost 2 bases and J lost 2 bases. The CDR3 has 16 amino acids. Germline V gene data show CDR1 as SEHNR and CDR2 as FQNEAQ (reference sequence). The CDR3, as DNA: TGTGCCAGCAGCTTAACTAGCGGGATCCGACCCTACGAGCAGTACTTC. Translation: CASSLTSGIRPYEQYF.

V gene TRBV28 combines with J gene TRBJ1-2, with TRBD1 identical over 7 bases. The CDR3 covers 15 residues. V lost 4 bases and J lost 8; bases outside the gene matches: 13. CDR1 and CDR2 from the germline V gene are MDHEN and SYDVKM. DNA of the CDR3: TGTGCCAGCAGTTCCCCCGGACAGGCGCTCTGGGGCTACACCTTC. This translates into CASSSPGQALWGYTF.

This clone was counted between two and nine times. The V and J genes are TRBV10-2 and TRBJ2-1; 8 nucleotides align to TRBD2. The CDR3 has 18 residues. Germline trimming cut 3 bases from V and 8 bases from J; bases unmatched to any gene: 18. The germline gives CDR1 WSHSY, CDR2 SAAADI. The CDR3 sequence: CASSDPDGWRGVIDEQFF. CDR3 in DNA: TGCGCCAGCAGTGATCCGGATGGTTGGCGGGGGGTAATTGATGAGCAGTTCTTC.

The rearrangement joins TRBV19 to TRBJ1-1, with 7 bases aligning to TRBD1. The germline V gene has CDR1 LNHDA and CDR2 SQIVND (reference sequence). The CDR3 extends over 14 amino acids. V was clipped by 6 bases and J by 5 bases; unmatched bases: 9. CDR3 amino acids: CASRLQGSLTEAFF. In nucleotides, the CDR3 is TGTGCCAGTAGGCTACAGGGGTCGCTAACTGAAGCTTTCTTT.

The chain recombines TRBV2 with TRBJ1-6; D uncertain. The CDR3 spans 20 residues. V was cut by 0 bases and J by 0 bases, with 18 bases left in between. Germline values: CDR1 SNHLY, CDR2 FYNNEI. This CDR3 is CASSEALRESWSSYNSPLHF. The CDR3 coding sequence is TGTGCCAGCAGTGAAGCGCTTCGGGAGAGTTGGAGCTCCTATAATTCACCCCTCCACTTT. Filled out from reference TRBV2 and TRBJ1-6, the complete variable domain reads EPEVTQTPSHQVTQMGQEVILRCVPISNHLYFYWYRQILGQKVEFLVSFYNNEISEKSEIFDDQFSVERPDGSNFTLKIRSTKLEDSAMYFCASSEALRESWSSYNSPLHFGNGTRLTVT.

The genes are TRBV18 and TRBJ1-5, with a weak D call TRBD1 (6 bases). From germline, CDR1 is KGHSH and CDR2 LQKENI. There are 14 residues in the CDR3. V lost 6 bases to trimming and J lost 2 bases, with 11 bases between them. The CDR3, as DNA: TGTGCCAGCTCTCTACAGGGAGGCAATCAGCCCCAGCATTTT. Amino acid sequence: CASSLQGGNQPQHF.

A single count supports this clone. This chain's CDR3 is CASSLSQSSYEQYF. The CDR3 DNA reads as TGTGCCAGCAGCTTGTCACAAAGCTCCTACGAGCAGTACTTC. V gene TRBV5-4 combines with J gene TRBJ2-7; no reliable D call. Germline V gene lookup returns CDR1 SGHNT and CDR2 YYREEE (reference sequence). CDR3 size: 14 residues. The germline V and J ends were trimmed by 1 base and 0 bases, with 8 bases remaining between them.

The genes are TRBV2 and TRBJ1-5; TRBD1 matches 7 bases. V shed 1 base, J shed 3 bases, and the junction held 6 bases outside the gene matches. CDR3 size: 16 residues. CDR1 SNHLY and CDR2 FYNNEI come from the germline V gene. CDR3 amino acids: CASSEETGRFNQPQHF. The CDR3 coding sequence is TGTGCCAGCAGTGAAGAGACAGGGAGGTTCAATCAGCCCCAGCATTTT.

J is TRBJ2-6 and V is TRBV6-5, with 9 bases identical to TRBD1. V lost 2 bases to trimming and J lost 4 bases; unmatched junction nucleotides: 3. The germline V gene has CDR1 MNHEY and CDR2 SVGAGI. The CDR3 contains 16 residues. The CDR3, as DNA: TGTGCCAGCAGTTACGGGACAGGGACCGGGGCCAACGTCCTGACTTTC. Translation: CASSYGTGTGANVLTF.

This sequence joins TRBV30 and TRBJ2-7, with TRBD2 identical over 8 bases. The length of the CDR3 is 14 residues. The V and J ends lost 2 bases and 3 bases, in that order; junction bases with no gene match: 6. Germline V CDR1 and CDR2: GTSNPN, SVGIG (reference sequence). The CDR3 reads CAWSHGGGGYEQYF. In nucleotides, the CDR3 is TGTGCCTGGAGTCACGGGGGGGGTGGCTACGAGCAGTACTTC.

This clone was recorded only once. The chain joins TRBV7-9 to TRBJ2-5, with a weak D call TRBD2 (6 bases). The end of the DNA is better explained by TRBJ2-7, so the J call may be wrong. The CDR3 is made up of 14 amino acids. Germline V CDR1 and CDR2: SEHNR, FQNEAQ (reference sequence). CDR3 sequence (DNA): TGTGCCAGCAGCCCGGGACTGCTAGCCTACGAGCAGTACTTC. This encodes CASSPGLLAYEQYF.

This sequence joins TRBV6-5 and TRBJ1-2, with a possible D match to TRBD1 (6 bases). V was pared by 6 bases and J by 1 base, with 15 bases between. Germline loops: CDR1 MNHEY, CDR2 SVGAGI. This CDR3 comprises 15 residues. Here the CDR3 reads CASSFSTGINYGYTF. Here the CDR3 DNA reads TGTGCCAGCAGCTTCTCAACAGGGATTAACTATGGCTACACCTTC.

The rearrangement uses TRBV7-3 and TRBJ2-3; 7 bases match TRBD2. The CDR3 runs to 14 residues. Germline V CDR1 and CDR2: SGHTA, FQGTGA. With V trimmed by 1 base and J by 4 bases, 2 bases remained unmatched. The CDR3 loop is CASSLRGGADTQYF. Here the CDR3 DNA reads TGTGCCAGCAGCTTAAGGGGGGGGGCAGATACGCAGTATTTT.

V usage is TRBV28 and J usage is TRBJ1-2; 9 bases match TRBD1. From germline, CDR1 is MDHEN and CDR2 SYDVKM. This CDR3 contains 13 residues. V shed 6 bases and J 5 bases; nucleotides not matched to a gene: 4. This CDR3 reads CASRGQGWYGYTF. The CDR3, as DNA: TGTGCCAGCAGGGGACAGGGTTGGTATGGCTACACCTTC.

The gene calls are TRBV5-5 and TRBJ2-7; perhaps TRBD2 as D (5 bases). Trimming left V 2 bases short and J 3 bases short, with 9 bases between. Germline assignment: CDR1 SGHKS and CDR2 YYEKEE (reference sequence). The CDR3 runs 13 residues. As DNA, the CDR3 is TGTGCCAGCAGCTTTGAGGGTTACTACGAGCAGTACTTC. Its translation is CASSFEGYYEQYF.

This clone was detected only once. This chain uses TRBV29-1 with TRBJ2-1, with TRBD2 identical over 8 bases. J was trimmed by 6 bases and V by 3 bases; bases with no gene match: 10. The CDR3 consists of 15 residues. Germline CDR1 SQVTM, CDR2 ANQGSEA. This chain's CDR3 is CSVDMAGGIFNEQFF. The CDR3 DNA follows: TGCAGCGTTGATATGGCGGGGGGCATATTCAATGAGCAGTTCTTC.

The chain couples TRBV7-3 to TRBJ1-1, with 7 bases aligning to TRBD1. Germline CDR1 is SGHTA and CDR2 is FQGTGA. After removal of 6 bases from V and 1 base from J, the junction contained 2 bases not matched to a gene. The CDR3 consists of 13 residues. The CDR3 bases are TGTGCCAGCAGTTGGACAGGGAACACTGAAGCTTTCTTT. Translated: CASSWTGNTEAFF. Full variable domain (rest looked up from reference TRBV7-3 and TRBJ1-1): GAGVSQTPSNKVTEKGKYVELRCDPISGHTALYWYRQSLGQGPEFLIYFQGTGAADDSGLPNDRFFAVRPEGSVSTLKIQRTERGDSAVYLCASSWTGNTEAFFGQGTRLTVV.

The rearrangement links TRBV6-5 to TRBJ1-2; unclear D gene. The length of the CDR3 is 16 residues. The V and J ends lost 3 bases and 3 bases respectively, with 17 bases between them. CDR1 is MNHEY, CDR2 SVGAGI, per germline. CDR3 DNA: TGTGCCAGCAGTTATGTCAAAATTCCGGAGTACTATGGCTACACCTTC. Translated: CASSYVKIPEYYGYTF.

This chain connects TRBV5-1 to TRBJ2-3; D perhaps matches TRBD2 (5 bases). The CDR3 is 13 residues long. CDR1 is SGHRS, CDR2 YFSETQ, per germline. Between the trimmed V and J ends, which lost 5 bases and 5 bases, there was a span of 12 bases. The CDR3 is CASSYMEVDTQYF. The CDR3 bases are TGCGCCAGCAGTTACATGGAGGTAGATACGCAGTATTTT.